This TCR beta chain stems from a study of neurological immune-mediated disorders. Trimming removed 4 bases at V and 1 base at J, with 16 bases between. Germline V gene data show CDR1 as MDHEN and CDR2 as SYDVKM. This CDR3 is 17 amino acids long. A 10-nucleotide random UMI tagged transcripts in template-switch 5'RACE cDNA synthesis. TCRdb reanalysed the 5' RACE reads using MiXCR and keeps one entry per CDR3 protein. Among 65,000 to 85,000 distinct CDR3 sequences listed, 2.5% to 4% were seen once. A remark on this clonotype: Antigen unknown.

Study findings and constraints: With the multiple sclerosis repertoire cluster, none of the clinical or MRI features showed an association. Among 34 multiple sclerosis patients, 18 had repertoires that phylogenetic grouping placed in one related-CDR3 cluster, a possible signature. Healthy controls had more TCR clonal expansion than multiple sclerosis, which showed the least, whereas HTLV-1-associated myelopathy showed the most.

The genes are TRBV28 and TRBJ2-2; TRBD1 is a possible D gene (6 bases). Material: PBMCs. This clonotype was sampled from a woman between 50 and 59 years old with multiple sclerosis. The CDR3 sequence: CASSSDRLPENTGELFF. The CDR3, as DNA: TGTGCCAGCAGTTCCGACAGGTTACCCGAGAACACCGGGGAGCTGTTTTTT.